Shown below are 27 T cell receptor beta chains from a single sample sequenced in a study of blood T cell repertoires in COVID-19. TCRdb keeps only in-frame clones here, not all; method: immunoSEQ multiplex PCR. The data contain around 60,000 clones, around nine tenths of them singletons. The sequenced material came from peripheral blood. These receptor sequences come from a human donor in a cohort sampled during active COVID-19.

V usage is TRBV19 and J usage is TRBJ1-5; TRBD1 agrees at 9 bases. Germline lookup yields CDR1 LNHDA and CDR2 SQIVND (reference sequence). The V and J ends lost 5 bases and 0 bases, in that order; junction bases with no gene match: 5. The CDR3 extends over 16 amino acids. The CDR3 spells CASSPRGQGSNQPQHF. CDR3 nucleotide sequence: TGTGCCAGTAGTCCGAGGGGACAGGGTAGCAATCAGCCCCAGCATTTT.

This rearrangement joins TRBV27 to TRBJ2-2; 9 nucleotides align to TRBD2. CDR1 and CDR2 from the germline V gene are MNHEY and SMNVEV (reference sequence). Germline trimming cut 5 bases from V and 3 bases from J; bases unmatched to any gene: 13. There are 18 residues in the CDR3. As DNA, the CDR3 is TGTGCCAGCAGTAACATAGCGGGAGAAGGTCCGGACACCGGGGAGCTGTTTTTT. Translation: CASSNIAGEGPDTGELFF.

This clone was counted once. V is TRBV5-1 and J is TRBJ1-2; TRBD1 is a possible D gene (5 bases). CDR3 length: 12 amino acids. CDR1 and CDR2 (germline): SGHRS, YFSETQ. V lost 3 bases and J lost 6, with 9 bases in between. The CDR3 DNA reads as TGCGCCAGCAGCTCCGACAGAAATGGCTACACCTTC. Its translation: CASSSDRNGYTF.

V usage is TRBV9 and J usage is TRBJ2-5, with D perhaps TRBD2 (5 bases). Germline CDR1 reads SGDLS; CDR2 reads YYNGEE. The CDR3 runs 15 residues. Trimming took off 3 bases at V and 4 bases at J, with 16 bases between the two ends. In DNA form, the CDR3 reads TGTGCCAGCAGCGGCCACGGGGATCTTCCAGAGACCCAGTACTTC. It yields the protein CASSGHGDLPETQYF.

The genes are TRBV5-6 and TRBJ2-7; the D is unclear. Deletions cut 1 base from V and 1 base from J, with 12 bases between. There are 15 residues in the CDR3. Germline V CDR1 and CDR2: SGHDT, YYEEEE. CDR3 sequence (DNA): TGTGCCAGCAGCTTGTCTATCCCACCTTCCTACGAGCAGTACTTC. Its protein is CASSLSIPPSYEQYF.

This chain connects TRBV27 to TRBJ2-1; 12 nucleotides align to TRBD2. V trimming: 2 bases; J trimming: 7 bases; junction bases outside the gene matches: 3. In germline, CDR1 is MNHEY, CDR2 SMNVEV (reference sequence). There are 15 residues in the CDR3. CDR3 bases: TGTGCCAGCAGTTTAGGGCTAGCGGGAGGGAATGAGCAGTTCTTC. This sequence encodes CASSLGLAGGNEQFF.

The chain couples TRBV3-1 (or the pseudogene TRBV3-2) to TRBJ1-2, with D perhaps matching TRBD1 (6 bases). Germline V gene sequence: CDR1 LGHDT, CDR2 YNNKEL (reference sequence). This CDR3 is 15 amino acids long. The germline V and J ends were trimmed by 1 base and 5 bases, with 14 bases remaining between them. This CDR3 reads CASSQGEGVLYGYTF. In DNA, the CDR3 is TGTGCCAGCAGCCAAGGGGAGGGGGTCCTTTATGGCTACACCTTC.

This clone was counted a single time. V is TRBV11-3 and J is TRBJ2-1; 8 bases agree with TRBD1. This CDR3 is built from 15 residues. V shed 5 bases and J 2 bases; nucleotides not matched to a gene: 5. In germline, CDR1 is SGHNT, CDR2 YENEEA. The CDR3 loop is CASSLRDRPYNEQFF. The DNA for the CDR3 is TGTGCCAGCAGCCTCCGGGACAGGCCCTACAATGAGCAGTTCTTC.

The chain recombines TRBV6-2 or TRBV6-3 with TRBJ2-3; 11 nucleotides line up with TRBD2. This CDR3 region has 15 residues. CDR1 is MNHEY and CDR2 is SVGEGT in the germline V gene. After removal of 5 bases from V and 1 base from J, the junction contained 2 bases not matched to a gene. For the CDR3, the DNA is TGTGCCAGCAGTGAGACTAGCGGGGGCACAGATACGCAGTATTTT. Its protein is CASSETSGGTDTQYF.

The J gene is TRBJ2-3, the V gene TRBV5-1; 12 nucleotides match TRBD2. After removal of 4 bases from V and 3 bases from J, the junction contained 0 bases not matched to a gene. CDR3 length: 14 amino acids. Germline CDR1 reads SGHRS; CDR2 reads YFSETQ. Here the CDR3 reads CASSLAGGTDTQYF. The CDR3 DNA sequence: TGCGCCAGCAGCCTAGCGGGAGGGACAGATACGCAGTATTTT.

The V call is TRBV2, the J call TRBJ1-5; possible D gene TRBD1, 5 bases. Germline V gene sequence: CDR1 SNHLY, CDR2 FYNNEI. The germline V and J ends were trimmed by 6 bases and 3 bases, with 24 bases remaining between them. This CDR3 has 18 residues. In DNA, the CDR3 is TGTGCCAGCAGAGGAAGCAGGACACAAAGCAGAGACAATCAGCCCCAGCATTTT. It translates to CASRGSRTQSRDNQPQHF.

The V gene is TRBV19, the J gene TRBJ1-6; 9 nucleotides line up with TRBD1. The CDR3 contains 15 residues. V gave up 5 bases and J gave up 7 bases; unmatched junction bases: 6. Germline lookup yields CDR1 LNHDA and CDR2 SQIVND (reference sequence). In DNA form, the CDR3 reads TGTGCCAGTAGTCCTCAGGGGACAGGGAATTCACCCCTCCACTTT. Translation gives CASSPQGTGNSPLHF.

The V gene is TRBV7-9, the J gene TRBJ2-1; D is possibly TRBD2 (6 bases). The ends were cut back, 7 bases at V and 5 bases at J, with 18 bases in the middle. CDR1 is SEHNR and CDR2 is FQNEAQ in the germline V gene (reference sequence). The CDR3 has 15 amino acids. The CDR3 sequence: CASTKGGPQDNEQFF. The CDR3 region has the DNA TGTGCCAGCACCAAGGGAGGCCCGCAGGACAATGAGCAGTTCTTC. The whole variable domain, filled in from reference TRBV7-9 and TRBJ2-1, reads DTGVSQNPRHKITKRGQNVTFRCDPISEHNRLYWYRQTLGQGPEFLTYFQNEAQLEKSRLLSDRFSAERPKGSFSTLEIQRTEQGDSAMYLCASTKGGPQDNEQFFGPGTRLTVL.

The chain links TRBV13 to TRBJ2-7; 9 nucleotides line up with TRBD1. The CDR3 totals 14 residues. The ends lost 5 bases at V and 3 bases at J; junction bases unmatched: 5. Germline V gene sequence: CDR1 PRHDT, CDR2 FYEKMQ (reference sequence). The CDR3 region has the DNA TGTGCCAGCAGCGAGGGACAGGGAGTCTACGAGCAGTACTTC. Translating it yields CASSEGQGVYEQYF.

J is TRBJ1-4 and V is TRBV6-6; possible D gene TRBD1, 6 bases. The CDR3 contains 16 residues. Germline CDR1 and CDR2: MNHNY and SVGAGI (reference sequence). V gave up 6 bases and J gave up 0 bases, with 14 bases separating them. The DNA for the CDR3 is TGTGCCAGCAGCCCCGACCGGACAGCAACTAATGAAAAACTGTTTTTT. It codes for CASSPDRTATNEKLFF.

The chain is built from TRBV7-6 and TRBJ1-4; 7 bases map to TRBD1. CDR1 is SGHVS and CDR2 is FNYEAQ in the germline V gene. This CDR3 has 17 residues. V lost 0 bases and J lost 7; bases outside the gene matches: 11. This chain's CDR3 is CASSLAPTGRYSEKLFF. CDR3 DNA: TGTGCCAGCAGCTTAGCGCCGACAGGGAGGTATAGTGAAAAACTGTTTTTT. Full variable domain (remainder filled in from reference TRBV7-6 and TRBJ1-4): GAGVSQSPRYKVTKRGQDVALRCDPISGHVSLYWYRQALGQGPEFLTYFNYEAQQDKSGLPNDRFSAERPEGSISTLTIQRTEQRDSAMYRCASSLAPTGRYSEKLFFGSGTQLSVL.

This chain links TRBV7-2 with TRBJ2-7, with 7 bases that match TRBD1. J gave up 4 bases and V 5 bases, and 11 bases lay outside the gene matches. Germline assignment: CDR1 SGHTA and CDR2 FQGNSA. This CDR3 comprises 15 residues. CDR3 nucleotides: TGTGCCAGCAGCGAATCCGGGACAGTTCGGTACGAGCAGTACTTC. Protein sequence: CASSESGTVRYEQYF.

This sequence joins TRBV7-9 and TRBJ2-7, with 10 bases lining up with TRBD1. The trim removed 5 bases at V and 9 bases at J, leaving 7 bases unmatched. This CDR3 has 13 amino acids. Germline V gene lookup returns CDR1 SEHNR and CDR2 FQNEAQ (reference sequence). CDR3 residues: CASSRGQGGGQYF. DNA of the CDR3: TGTGCCAGCAGCCGAGGACAGGGGGGCGGGCAGTACTTC. Variable domain in full (rest from reference TRBV7-9 and TRBJ2-7): DTGVSQNPRHKITKRGQNVTFRCDPISEHNRLYWYRQTLGQGPEFLTYFQNEAQLEKSRLLSDRFSAERPKGSFSTLEIQRTEQGDSAMYLCASSRGQGGGQYFGPGTRLTVT.

The chain couples TRBV27 to TRBJ1-2; tentative D call: TRBD1 (5 bases). Trimming cost V 2 bases and J 6 bases, with 19 bases left between them. Germline assignment: CDR1 MNHEY and CDR2 SMNVEV (reference sequence). The CDR3 extends over 16 amino acids. In DNA form, the CDR3 reads TGTGCCAGCAGTTTAACGCGGGACGCCCTCGCCCATGGCTACACCTTC. Translation: CASSLTRDALAHGYTF.

The chain uses TRBV4-3 and TRBJ1-3, with TRBD1 matching over 8 bases. The CDR3 length is 17 residues. Germline values: CDR1 LGHNA, CDR2 YSLEER. V was pared by 3 bases and J by 2 bases, with 9 bases of the junction left unmatched. CDR3 region: CASSQSGTGYPGNTIYF. CDR3 nucleotides: TGCGCCAGCAGCCAGTCCGGGACAGGTTATCCTGGAAACACCATATATTTT.

V and J are TRBV4-1 and TRBJ1-4; 8 bases match TRBD1. The germline CDR1 and CDR2 sequences are MGHRA and YSYEKL. The length of the CDR3 is 13 residues. V dropped 4 bases and J dropped 8; count of bases not matched to a gene: 3. CDR3 protein: CASSPWTGEKLFF. In DNA form, the CDR3 reads TGCGCCAGCAGCCCTTGGACAGGGGAAAAACTGTTTTTT.

The V gene is TRBV29-1, the J gene TRBJ2-1, with D unresolved. V lost 6 bases and J 6 bases, leaving 12 bases between the germline ends. There are 12 residues in the CDR3. Germline assignment: CDR1 SQVTM and CDR2 ANQGSEA. CDR3 protein: CSVETSPNEQFF. Here the CDR3 DNA reads TGCAGCGTGGAAACATCGCCCAATGAGCAGTTCTTC.

The chain combines TRBV5-8 with TRBJ2-7, with 8 bases fitting TRBD1. Per the germline V gene, CDR1 is SGHTS and CDR2 is YDEGEE. Trimming removed 0 bases from V and 2 bases from J; junction bases left unmatched: 10. The CDR3 sequence is 17 residues long. The CDR3: CASSLAPGETGAYEQYF. The DNA of the CDR3 is TGTGCCAGCAGCTTGGCCCCGGGAGAGACAGGGGCCTACGAGCAGTACTTC.

The chain links TRBV28 to TRBJ1-1; tentative D call: TRBD1 (6 bases). CDR3 length equals 16 residues. CDR1 MDHEN and CDR2 SYDVKM come from the germline V gene. V lost 8 bases and J lost 0, with 19 bases in between. CDR3 nucleotide sequence: TGTGCCAGCGATACCGTTACAGGGCATATGAACACTGAAGCTTTCTTT. Its translation is CASDTVTGHMNTEAFF.

As regards this clone: One end of the junction is discordant with germline, which a read error may explain. J is TRBJ2-7 and V is TRBV7-9, with D possibly matching TRBD2 (5 bases). Germline CDR1 and CDR2: SEHNR and FQNEAQ (reference sequence). The CDR3 runs 15 residues. The DNA for the CDR3 is TGTGCCAGCAGCCTAGCCGGGAAAAGCCTTTACGAGCAGTACTTC. Residues: CASSLAGKSLYEQYF.

The CDR3 spells CASSVDGTSGNTIYF. The CDR3 DNA sequence: TGTGCCAGCAGCGTCGACGGGACAAGTGGAAACACCATATATTTT. The rearrangement uses TRBV9 and TRBJ1-3; tentatively, D is TRBD1 (6 bases). CDR3 length: 15 amino acids. From germline, CDR1 is SGDLS and CDR2 YYNGEE. Trimming shortened V by 2 bases and J by 3 bases, and 12 bases separated the two germline ends.

The chain recombines TRBV4-3 with TRBJ2-5; perhaps TRBD2 as D (5 bases). Germline values: CDR1 LGHNA, CDR2 YSLEER. Trimming cost V 2 bases and J 5 bases, with 12 bases left between them. The CDR3 is 14 amino acids. In DNA form, the CDR3 reads TGCGCCAGCAGCCAACTTGGACCGGGGGAGACCCAGTACTTC. Protein product: CASSQLGPGETQYF.